This T cell receptor beta chain was identified in a study of blood T cell repertoires in COVID-19. The assay was immunoSEQ multiplex PCR, and TCRdb's table has in-frame clones only and misses some. In the table there are fewer than 250,000 clones, about 85% of which are singletons. CDR1 SGHRS and CDR2 YFSETQ come from the germline V gene. The CDR3 contains 16 residues. Trimming shortened V by 5 bases and J by 0 bases, and 15 bases separated the two germline ends. Sequencing was performed on peripheral blood. The V and J genes are TRBV5-1 and TRBJ2-1, with D possibly being TRBD2 (6 bases). This TCR came from a human donor in a cohort sampled during active COVID-19. CDR3 region: CASRKGTRSSYNEQFF. The DNA for the CDR3 is TGCGCCAGCAGAAAGGGGACTCGAAGCTCCTACAATGAGCAGTTCTTC.